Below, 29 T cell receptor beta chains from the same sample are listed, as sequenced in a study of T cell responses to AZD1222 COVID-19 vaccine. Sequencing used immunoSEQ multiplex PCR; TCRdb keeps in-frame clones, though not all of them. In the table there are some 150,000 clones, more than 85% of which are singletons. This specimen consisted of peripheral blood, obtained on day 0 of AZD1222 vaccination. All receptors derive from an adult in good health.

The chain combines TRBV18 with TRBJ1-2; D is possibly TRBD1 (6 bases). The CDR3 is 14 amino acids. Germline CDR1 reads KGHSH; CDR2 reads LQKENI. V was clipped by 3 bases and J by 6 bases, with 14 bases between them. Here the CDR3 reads CASSPNRVANGYTF. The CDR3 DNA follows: TGTGCCAGCTCACCTAACAGGGTAGCGAATGGCTACACCTTC.

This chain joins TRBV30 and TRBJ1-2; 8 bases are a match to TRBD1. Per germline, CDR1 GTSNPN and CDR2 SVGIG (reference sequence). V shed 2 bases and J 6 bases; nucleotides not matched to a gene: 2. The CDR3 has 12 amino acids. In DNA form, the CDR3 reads TGTGCCTGGAGTACAGGGGGGCATGGCTACACCTTC. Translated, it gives CAWSTGGHGYTF.

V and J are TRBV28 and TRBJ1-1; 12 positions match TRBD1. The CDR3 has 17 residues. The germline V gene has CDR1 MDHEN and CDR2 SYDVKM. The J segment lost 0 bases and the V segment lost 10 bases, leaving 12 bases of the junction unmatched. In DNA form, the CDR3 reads TGTGCCATCTCACCCCGGGACAGGGGGCGATTGAACACTGAAGCTTTCTTT. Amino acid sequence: CAISPRDRGRLNTEAFF.

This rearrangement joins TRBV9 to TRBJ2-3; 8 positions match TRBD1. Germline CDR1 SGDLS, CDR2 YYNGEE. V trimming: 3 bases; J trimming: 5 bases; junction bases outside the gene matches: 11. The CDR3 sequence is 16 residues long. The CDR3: CASSARGRDREDTQYF. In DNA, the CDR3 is TGTGCCAGCAGCGCCAGGGGGCGCGATCGAGAAGATACGCAGTATTTT.

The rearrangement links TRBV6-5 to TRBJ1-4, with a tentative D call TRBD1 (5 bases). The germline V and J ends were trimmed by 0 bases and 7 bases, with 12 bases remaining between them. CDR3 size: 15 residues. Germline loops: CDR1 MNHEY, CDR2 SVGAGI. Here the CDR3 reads CASSYSSGASEKLFF. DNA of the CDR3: TGTGCCAGCAGTTACTCGTCCGGGGCCAGTGAAAAACTGTTTTTT.

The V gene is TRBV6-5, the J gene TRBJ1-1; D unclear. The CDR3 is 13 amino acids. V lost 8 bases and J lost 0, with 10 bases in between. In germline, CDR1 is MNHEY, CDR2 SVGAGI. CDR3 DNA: TGTGCCAGCGGAGCCAGCATGAACACTGAAGCTTTCTTT. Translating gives CASGASMNTEAFF.

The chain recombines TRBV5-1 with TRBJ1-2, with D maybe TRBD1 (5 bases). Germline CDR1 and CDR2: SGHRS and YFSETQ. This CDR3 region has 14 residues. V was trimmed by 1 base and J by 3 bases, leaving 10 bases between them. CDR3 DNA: TGCGCCAGCAGCTTGTGGGGAGGGGACTATGGCTACACCTTC. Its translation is CASSLWGGDYGYTF.

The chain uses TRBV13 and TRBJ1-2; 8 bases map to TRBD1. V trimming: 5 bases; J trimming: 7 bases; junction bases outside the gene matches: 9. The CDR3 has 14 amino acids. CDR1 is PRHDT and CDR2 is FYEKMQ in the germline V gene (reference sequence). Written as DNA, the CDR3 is TGTGCCAGCAGCCCCCGGGACAGGTGGGGTGGCTACACCTTC. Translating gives CASSPRDRWGGYTF.

In DNA, the CDR3 is TGTGCCAGCAGCCCCCCGAGAGCGGGGAACACTGAAGCTTTCTTT. Translated: CASSPPRAGNTEAFF. This chain joins TRBV9 and TRBJ1-1; D is ambiguous. The CDR3 is 15 residues long. V lost 4 bases and J 1 base, leaving 14 bases between the germline ends. In germline, CDR1 is SGDLS, CDR2 YYNGEE.

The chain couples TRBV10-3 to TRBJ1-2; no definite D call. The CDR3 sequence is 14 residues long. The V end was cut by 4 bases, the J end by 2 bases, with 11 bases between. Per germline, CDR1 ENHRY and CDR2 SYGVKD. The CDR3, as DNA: TGTGCCATCAGTGGCCCCGACAAGAACTATGGCTACACCTTC. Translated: CAISGPDKNYGYTF.

CDR3 in amino acids: CASSQDQRGSYNSPLHF. In nucleotides, the CDR3 is TGCGCCAGCAGCCAAGATCAAAGGGGTTCCTATAATTCACCCCTCCACTTT. This sequence joins TRBV4-1 and TRBJ1-6; a possible D gene is TRBD1 (5 bases). Germline V gives CDR1 MGHRA, CDR2 YSYEKL. V was clipped by 0 bases and J by 1 base, with 10 bases between them. There are 17 residues in the CDR3.

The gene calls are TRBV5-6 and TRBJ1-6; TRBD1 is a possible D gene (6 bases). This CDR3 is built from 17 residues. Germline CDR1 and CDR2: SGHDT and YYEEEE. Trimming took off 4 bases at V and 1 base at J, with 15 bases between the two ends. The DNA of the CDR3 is TGTGCCAGCAGCCCGACATACCAGGGGTCCTATAATTCACCCCTCCACTTT. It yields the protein CASSPTYQGSYNSPLHF.

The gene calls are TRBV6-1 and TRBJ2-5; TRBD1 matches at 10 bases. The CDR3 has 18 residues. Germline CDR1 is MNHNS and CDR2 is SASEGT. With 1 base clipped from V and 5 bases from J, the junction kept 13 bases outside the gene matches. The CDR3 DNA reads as TGTGCCAGCAGTGAAGTACTTGTGTGGGGACAGGGGCAGGAGACCCAGTACTTC. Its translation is CASSEVLVWGQGQETQYF.

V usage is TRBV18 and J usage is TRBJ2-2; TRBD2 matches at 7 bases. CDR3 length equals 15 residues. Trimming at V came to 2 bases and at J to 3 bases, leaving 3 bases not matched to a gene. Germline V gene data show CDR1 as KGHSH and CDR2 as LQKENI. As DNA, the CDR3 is TGTGCCAGCTCACCAGGGAGGGGAGACACCGGGGAGCTGTTTTTT. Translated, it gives CASSPGRGDTGELFF.

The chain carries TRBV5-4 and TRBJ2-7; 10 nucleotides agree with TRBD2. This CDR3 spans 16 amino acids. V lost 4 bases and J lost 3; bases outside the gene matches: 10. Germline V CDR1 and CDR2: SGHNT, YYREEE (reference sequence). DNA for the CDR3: TGTGCCAGCAGCGCGAGCGGGGGGGCTAGAAGCTACGAGCAGTACTTC. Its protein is CASSASGGARSYEQYF.

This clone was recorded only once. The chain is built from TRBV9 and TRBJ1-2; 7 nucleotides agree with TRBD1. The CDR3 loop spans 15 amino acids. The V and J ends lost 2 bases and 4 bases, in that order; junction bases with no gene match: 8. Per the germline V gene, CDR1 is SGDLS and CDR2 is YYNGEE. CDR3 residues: CASSVGQDNRYGYTF. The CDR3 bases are TGTGCCAGCAGCGTCGGACAGGACAACCGCTATGGCTACACCTTC.

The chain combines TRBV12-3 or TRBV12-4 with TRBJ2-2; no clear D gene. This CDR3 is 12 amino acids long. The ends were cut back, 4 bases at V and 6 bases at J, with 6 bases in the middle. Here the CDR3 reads CASSYGSGELFF. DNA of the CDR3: TGTGCCAGCAGTTATGGGTCCGGGGAGCTGTTTTTT.

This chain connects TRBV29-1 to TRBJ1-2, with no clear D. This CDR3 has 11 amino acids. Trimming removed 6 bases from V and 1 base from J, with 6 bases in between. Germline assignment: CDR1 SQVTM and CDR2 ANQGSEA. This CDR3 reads CSVSNNYGYTF. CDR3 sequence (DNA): TGCAGCGTCTCAAATAACTATGGCTACACCTTC.

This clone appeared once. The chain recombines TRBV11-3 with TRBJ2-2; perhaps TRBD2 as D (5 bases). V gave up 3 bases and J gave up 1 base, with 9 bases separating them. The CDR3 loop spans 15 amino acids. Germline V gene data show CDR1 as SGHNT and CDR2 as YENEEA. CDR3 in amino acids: CASSFSSQNTGELFF. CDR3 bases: TGTGCCAGCAGCTTTTCTAGCCAGAACACCGGGGAGCTGTTTTTT.

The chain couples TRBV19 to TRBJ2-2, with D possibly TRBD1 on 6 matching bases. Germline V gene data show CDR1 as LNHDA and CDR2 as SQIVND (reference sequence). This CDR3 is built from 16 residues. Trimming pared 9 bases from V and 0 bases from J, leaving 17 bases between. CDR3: CASHTDRYANTGELFF. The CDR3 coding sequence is TGTGCCAGCCATACGGACAGATACGCGAACACCGGGGAGCTGTTTTTT.

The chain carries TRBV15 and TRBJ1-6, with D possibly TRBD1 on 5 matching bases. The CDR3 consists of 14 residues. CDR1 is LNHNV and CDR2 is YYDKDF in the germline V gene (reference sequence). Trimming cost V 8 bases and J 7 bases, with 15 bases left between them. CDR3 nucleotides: TGTGCCACCGGGACTTTTGTTAAGAATTCACCCCTCCACTTT. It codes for CATGTFVKNSPLHF.

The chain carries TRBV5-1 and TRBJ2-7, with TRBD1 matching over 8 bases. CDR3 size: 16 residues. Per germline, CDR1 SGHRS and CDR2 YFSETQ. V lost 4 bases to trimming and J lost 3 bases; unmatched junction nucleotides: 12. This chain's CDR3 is CASSPHQGASGYEQYF. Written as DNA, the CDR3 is TGCGCCAGCAGCCCCCATCAGGGGGCGAGCGGCTACGAGCAGTACTTC.

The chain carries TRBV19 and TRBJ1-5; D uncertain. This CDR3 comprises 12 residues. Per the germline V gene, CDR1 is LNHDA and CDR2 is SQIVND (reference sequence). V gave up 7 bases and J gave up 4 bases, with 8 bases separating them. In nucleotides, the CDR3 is TGTGCCAGTATGGGTTTTAATCAGCCCCAGCATTTT. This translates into CASMGFNQPQHF.

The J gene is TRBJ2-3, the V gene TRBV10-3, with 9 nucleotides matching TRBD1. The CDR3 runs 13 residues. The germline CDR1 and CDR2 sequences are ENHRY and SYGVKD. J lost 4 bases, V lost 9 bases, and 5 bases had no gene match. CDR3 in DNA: TGTGCCATAACGGGACAGGGTTCAGATACGCAGTATTTT. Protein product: CAITGQGSDTQYF.

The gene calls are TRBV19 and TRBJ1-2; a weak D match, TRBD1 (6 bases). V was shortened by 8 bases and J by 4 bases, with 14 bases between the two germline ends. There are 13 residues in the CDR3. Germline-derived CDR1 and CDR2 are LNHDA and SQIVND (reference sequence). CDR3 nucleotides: TGTGCCAGTGTGGGGGTACAGGGCTATGGCTACACCTTC. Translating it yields CASVGVQGYGYTF. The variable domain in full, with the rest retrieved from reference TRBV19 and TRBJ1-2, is DGGITQSPKYLFRKEGQNVTLSCEQNLNHDAMYWYRQDPGQGLRLIYYSQIVNDFQKGDIAEGYSVSREKKESFPLTVTSAQKNPTAFYLCASVGVQGYGYTFGSGTRLTVV.

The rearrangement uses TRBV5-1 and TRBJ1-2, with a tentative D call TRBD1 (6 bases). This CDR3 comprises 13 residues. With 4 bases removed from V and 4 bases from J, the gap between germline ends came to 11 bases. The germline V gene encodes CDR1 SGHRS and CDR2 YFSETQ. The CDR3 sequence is CASSEGGSYGYTF. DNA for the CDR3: TGCGCCAGCAGCGAGGGGGGGAGCTATGGCTACACCTTC.

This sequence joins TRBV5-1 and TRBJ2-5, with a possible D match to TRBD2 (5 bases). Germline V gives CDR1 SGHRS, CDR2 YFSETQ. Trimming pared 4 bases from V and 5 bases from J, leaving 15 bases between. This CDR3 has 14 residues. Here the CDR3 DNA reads TGCGCCAGCAGCCCGGACGGGGTCTGGGAGACCCAGTACTTC. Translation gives CASSPDGVWETQYF.

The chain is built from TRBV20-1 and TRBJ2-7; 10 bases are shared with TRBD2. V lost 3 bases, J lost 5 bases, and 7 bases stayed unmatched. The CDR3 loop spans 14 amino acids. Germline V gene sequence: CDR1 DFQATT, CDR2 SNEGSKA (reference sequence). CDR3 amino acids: CSASSGGLIHEQYF. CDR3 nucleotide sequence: TGCAGTGCTAGTAGCGGGGGGCTCATCCACGAGCAGTACTTC.

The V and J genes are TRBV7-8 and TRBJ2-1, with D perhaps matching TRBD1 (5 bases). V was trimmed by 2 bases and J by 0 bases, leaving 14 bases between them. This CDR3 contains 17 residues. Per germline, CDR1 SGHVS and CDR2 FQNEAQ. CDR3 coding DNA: TGTGCCAGCAGCTTAAATTGGACACTAAGCTCCTACAATGAGCAGTTCTTC. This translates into CASSLNWTLSSYNEQFF.